The source of this T cell receptor beta chain is a study of CD8+ T cells in alopecia areata. Treatment in this sample: oral pan-JAK inhibitor, 5-10 mg twice daily. V shed 7 bases, J shed 7 bases, and the junction held 14 bases outside the gene matches. The V gene's germline CDR1 is LNHDA and CDR2 SQIVND (reference sequence). The CDR3 loop spans 16 amino acids. Once RNA had been extracted, it was reverse transcribed into cDNA to act as the sequencing template. Profiling relied on immunoSEQ multiplex PCR, and the TCRdb table lists in-frame clones only, not all of them. The sample shows 150,000 to 250,000 clones, around 60% of them seen only once.

The chain joins TRBV19 to TRBJ1-5; 9 bases map to TRBD1. This clonotype was obtained from a human donor with alopecia areata. This specimen was CD4+ T cells sorted from blood, taken at week 4, from a patient treated with tofacitinib. CDR3 sequence reads: CASTMPSGQGDQPQHF. The CDR3 DNA reads TGTGCCAGTACTATGCCATCGGGACAGGGTGACCAGCCCCAGCATTTT.